This TCR beta chain came from a study of T cells in Graves' hyperthyroidism and ophthalmopathy. Overall study: Peripheral blood sampling occurred at initial diagnosis, before any treatment. Study-wide points: Appearing also in blood were most of the thyroid clonotypes expanded above 0.001. Through a model of 13 V-J features, ophthalmopathy was separated from stable hyperthyroidism.

This clonotype was recorded many times. Its specificity is not known. From RNA transcripts, TCR beta CDR3 regions were amplified. Carried out on the TCR CDR3, a first-round RT-PCR used the HTBI primer set. TCRdb called the multiplex PCR reads again in MiXCR, with one record for every CDR3 protein. The table includes a few hundred thousand distinct CDR3 sequences, approximately 15% detected once. The V and J ends lost 3 bases and 9 bases, in that order; junction bases with no gene match: 6. Germline-derived CDR1 and CDR2 are SGHTA and FQGNSA. The CDR3 runs 14 residues. PBMCs were sourced from less than 12 ml fresh peripheral blood.

The TCR originated in a woman aged 25 to 39 with Graves' hyperthyroidism that later progressed to Graves' ophthalmopathy. The chain is built from TRBV7-2 and TRBJ2-1; 9 positions match TRBD2. What was sequenced was blood. The CDR3 here is CASSLWTSEVEQFF. CDR3 coding DNA: TGTGCCAGCAGCTTGTGGACTAGCGAGGTTGAGCAGTTCTTC.